A single sample gave rise to the 22 T cell receptor beta chains below, sequenced in a study of blood T cell repertoires in COVID-19. Only in-frame clones appear in the TCRdb table, and some are missing; sequencing was by immunoSEQ multiplex PCR. The repertoire holds about 49,000 clones, with 84% as singletons. The sequencing sample was made of peripheral blood. These receptors originate from a man aged 45 to 65 with acute or convalescent COVID-19.

The chain employs TRBV24-1 and TRBJ2-2; the D gene is possibly TRBD2 (6 bases). CDR3 size: 18 residues. V dropped 5 bases and J dropped 3 bases, with 21 bases sitting between them. Germline CDR1 is KGHDR and CDR2 is SFDVKD. CDR3 region: CATSANTITGLHTGELFF. CDR3 nucleotides: TGTGCCACCAGTGCCAACACGATAACGGGACTGCACACCGGGGAGCTGTTTTTT.

The V gene is TRBV2, the J gene TRBJ2-7, with a possible D match to TRBD2 (6 bases). This CDR3 is 14 amino acids long. Germline CDR1 SNHLY, CDR2 FYNNEI. Trimming stripped 3 bases from V and 2 bases from J, with 11 bases between. The CDR3 loop reads CASSDLGGAYEQYF. Written as DNA, the CDR3 is TGTGCCAGCAGTGACCTGGGAGGAGCCTACGAGCAGTACTTC.

The chain couples TRBV5-1 to TRBJ1-5; 10 nucleotides align to TRBD1. Per germline, CDR1 SGHRS and CDR2 YFSETQ. The CDR3 has 14 residues. After removal of 5 bases from V and 6 bases from J, the junction contained 5 bases not matched to a gene. The chain's CDR3 is CASREGQGTQPQHF. CDR3 in DNA: TGCGCCAGCAGGGAGGGACAGGGGACTCAGCCCCAGCATTTT.

The chain joins TRBV7-2 to TRBJ2-4, with D unclear. The V end was cut by 5 bases, the J end by 6 bases, with 11 bases between. Germline V gene data show CDR1 as SGHTA and CDR2 as FQGNSA. This CDR3 is built from 13 residues. CDR3 amino acids: CASSPIFGNIQYF. The CDR3 nucleotides are TGTGCCAGCAGCCCAATTTTCGGAAACATTCAGTACTTC.

The rearrangement links TRBV19 to TRBJ2-5; tentative D call: TRBD2 (6 bases). Germline V CDR1 and CDR2: LNHDA, SQIVND (reference sequence). The CDR3 contains 15 residues. The V end was cut by 1 base, the J end by 3 bases, with 12 bases between. CDR3 coding DNA: TGTGCCAGTAGTATAGTCGGGACTCCAAAAGAGACCCAGTACTTC. Its translation is CASSIVGTPKETQYF.

This clone was counted only a few times. This chain links TRBV19 with TRBJ2-7, with D possibly being TRBD1 (9 bases). CDR1 and CDR2 (germline): LNHDA, SQIVND (reference sequence). V was shortened by 7 bases and J by 6 bases, with 22 bases between the two germline ends. This CDR3 is 15 amino acids long. CDR3 loop: CASNRGRLANSEQYF. The CDR3 nucleotides read TGTGCCAGTAACAGGGGGCGACTAGCGAACAGCGAGCAGTACTTC.

The chain employs TRBV5-4 and TRBJ2-5, with 8 bases aligning to TRBD2. CDR1 and CDR2 (germline): SGHNT, YYREEE (reference sequence). CDR3 length equals 14 residues. V shed 2 bases and J 6 bases; nucleotides not matched to a gene: 6. The CDR3 sequence: CASSFGGGPQTQYF. Here the CDR3 DNA reads TGTGCCAGCAGCTTCGGGGGGGGGCCTCAGACCCAGTACTTC. The whole variable domain, filled in from reference TRBV5-4 and TRBJ2-5, reads ETGVTQSPTHLIKTRGQQVTLRCSSQSGHNTVSWYQQALGQGPQFIFQYYREEENGRGNFPPRFSGLQFPNYSSELNVNALELDDSALYLCASSFGGGPQTQYFGPGTRLLVL.

The rearrangement joins TRBV5-5 to TRBJ1-2, with TRBD1 as a possible D gene (5 bases). The germline V and J ends were trimmed by 4 bases and 3 bases, with 10 bases remaining between them. The CDR3 spans 13 residues. The germline CDR1 and CDR2 sequences are SGHKS and YYEKEE (reference sequence). CDR3 residues: CASSTDSHYGYTF. The CDR3 DNA reads TGTGCCAGCAGCACCGACAGCCACTATGGCTACACCTTC.

The sample holds a few counts of this clone. The chain combines TRBV19 with TRBJ1-4; 8 nucleotides agree with TRBD1. CDR3 length equals 15 residues. Germline assignment: CDR1 LNHDA and CDR2 SQIVND (reference sequence). V lost 10 bases and J lost 3; bases outside the gene matches: 10. In DNA, the CDR3 is TGTGCCACCTCAGGGGGCGCATTAGCTAATGAAAAACTGTTTTTT. Amino acids: CATSGGALANEKLFF.

The DNA of the CDR3 is TGTGCCAGCAGCTTTGGGACAGTCTCCTACGAGCAGTACTTC. It encodes CASSFGTVSYEQYF. The rearrangement links TRBV5-6 to TRBJ2-7, with TRBD1 identical over 7 bases. Trimming removed 2 bases from V and 0 bases from J; junction bases left unmatched: 2. Germline V gene lookup returns CDR1 SGHDT and CDR2 YYEEEE. The CDR3 extends over 14 amino acids.

The chain recombines TRBV11-3 with TRBJ1-4, with a weak D call TRBD1 (5 bases). There are 13 residues in the CDR3. CDR1 SGHNT and CDR2 YENEEA come from the germline V gene. Trimming cost V 7 bases and J 1 base, with 7 bases left between them. The CDR3 sequence: CASNGGTNEKLFF. The CDR3 DNA follows: TGTGCCAGCAACGGGGGAACTAATGAAAAACTGTTTTTT.

V is TRBV12-1 and J is TRBJ2-3; the tabulated D call, TRBD2, remains unverified against the DNA. TRBV12-1 is annotated as a pseudogene. This CDR3 is built from 15 residues. This chain's CDR3 is CASSLGLASTDTQYF. The CDR3 coding sequence is TGTGCCAGCAGCTTGGGACTAGCGAGCACAGATACGCAGTATTTT.

The chain uses TRBV4-1 and TRBJ1-3; the D gene is possibly TRBD1 (5 bases). The CDR3 spans 15 residues. Trimming cost V 0 bases and J 2 bases, with 8 bases left between them. Germline V gives CDR1 MGHRA, CDR2 YSYEKL. The DNA of the CDR3 is TGCGCCAGCAGCCAAGATGAAGGGGCTGGAAACACCATATATTTT. This sequence encodes CASSQDEGAGNTIYF.

This chain joins TRBV13 and TRBJ2-2, with TRBD2 identical over 10 bases. The CDR3 runs to 16 residues. Germline CDR1 is PRHDT and CDR2 is FYEKMQ (reference sequence). With V trimmed by 3 bases and J by 7 bases, 8 bases remained unmatched. The CDR3 coding sequence is TGTGCCAGCAGCTTCACTAGCGGGGCGAAGATCGGGGAGCTGTTTTTT. Protein product: CASSFTSGAKIGELFF.

The sample holds one count of this clone. The rearrangement uses TRBV7-9 and TRBJ1-4, with 10 nucleotides matching TRBD1. The CDR3 is made up of 16 amino acids. The ends lost 4 bases at V and 5 bases at J; junction bases unmatched: 7. Per the germline V gene, CDR1 is SEHNR and CDR2 is FQNEAQ (reference sequence). The CDR3 reads CASSSLPGQGNEKLFF. CDR3 in DNA: TGTGCCAGCAGCTCCCTACCGGGACAGGGGAATGAAAAACTGTTTTTT.

This clone has a handful of counts. The chain couples TRBV7-8 to TRBJ1-3; D is unresolved. The CDR3 extends over 14 amino acids. Germline lookup yields CDR1 SGHVS and CDR2 FQNEAQ. V was pared by 0 bases and J by 4 bases, with 7 bases between. The CDR3 bases are TGTGCCAGCAGCTTAGCATCTCAGGGAAACACCATATATTTT. Protein product: CASSLASQGNTIYF. The complete variable domain, with remaining parts taken from reference TRBV7-8 and TRBJ1-3, reads GAGVSQSPRYKVAKRGQDVALRCDPISGHVSLFWYQQALGQGPEFLTYFQNEAQLDKSGLPSDRFFAERPEGSVSTLKIQRTQQEDSAVYLCASSLASQGNTIYFGEGSWLTVV.

This chain links TRBV28 with TRBJ2-5, with 10 bases fitting TRBD1. J lost 5 bases, V lost 5 bases, and 8 bases had no gene match. Looked up from germline, CDR1 is MDHEN and CDR2 is SYDVKM. CDR3 size: 15 residues. The CDR3 sequence: CASSRDRGGQETQYF. In nucleotides, the CDR3 is TGTGCCAGCAGTAGGGACAGGGGAGGCCAGGAGACCCAGTACTTC.

The rearrangement links TRBV6-5 to TRBJ1-1, with D perhaps TRBD1 (6 bases). The V gene lost 5 bases and the J gene lost 1 base, with 14 bases spanning the gap. Germline V gene lookup returns CDR1 MNHEY and CDR2 SVGAGI. The CDR3 consists of 15 residues. The CDR3 DNA reads as TGTGCCAGCAGTAGACCCGCAGGGGAGAACACTGAAGCTTTCTTT. Amino acids: CASSRPAGENTEAFF.

This chain links TRBV28 with TRBJ1-2; a possible D gene is TRBD1 (5 bases). The CDR3 extends over 16 amino acids. Germline lookup yields CDR1 MDHEN and CDR2 SYDVKM. V lost 5 bases to trimming and J lost 10 bases, with 26 bases between them. CDR3 sequence (DNA): TGTGCCAGCAGTCTACCGGAGGCCGGGGGGAGTGTGGACTACACCTTC. Amino acids: CASSLPEAGGSVDYTF.

The gene calls are TRBV7-2 and TRBJ2-7; TRBD2 aligns across 10 bases. The CDR3 extends over 16 amino acids. After removal of 4 bases from V and 0 bases from J, the junction contained 6 bases not matched to a gene. Germline-derived CDR1 and CDR2 are SGHTA and FQGNSA. DNA of the CDR3: TGTGCCAGCAGCTCTAGAGCGGGAGGGAGCTCCTACGAGCAGTACTTC. The encoded protein is CASSSRAGGSSYEQYF.

J is TRBJ2-4 and V is TRBV29-1, with D uncertain. Germline V gene sequence: CDR1 SQVTM, CDR2 ANQGSEA. V shed 7 bases and J shed 0 bases, with 4 bases lying between them. The CDR3 has 11 amino acids. The CDR3 bases are TGCAGCGCCGTAGCCAAAAACATTCAGTACTTC. It specifies CSAVAKNIQYF.

This rearrangement joins TRBV28 to TRBJ2-1, with D possibly being TRBD2 (5 bases). CDR1 and CDR2 (germline): MDHEN, SYDVKM. This CDR3 is 10 amino acids long. Trimming took off 8 bases at V and 9 bases at J, with 8 bases between the two ends. The CDR3 DNA follows: TGTGCCAGCCTGAGCGGTGAGCAGTTCTTC. Encoded protein: CASLSGEQFF. The full variable domain, its missing parts supplied by reference TRBV28 and TRBJ2-1, is DVKVTQSSRYLVKRTGEKVFLECVQDMDHENMFWYRQDPGLGLRLIYFSYDVKMKEKGDIPEGYSVSREKKERFSLILESASTNQTSMYLCASLSGEQFFGPGTRLTVL.